This T cell receptor (beta chain) is from a study of Graves' ophthalmopathy and Graves' hyperthyroidism. The CDR3 spans 12 residues. In germline, CDR1 is SEHNR, CDR2 FQNEAQ (reference sequence). V was trimmed by 11 bases and J by 10 bases, leaving 20 bases between them. Amplified material comprised TCR beta CDR3 regions derived from RNA transcripts. HTBI primers primed a first-round RT-PCR, and a second-round multiplex PCR followed. TCRdb called the multiplex PCR reads again in MiXCR, with one record for every CDR3 protein. The sample records more than 1,000,000 distinct CDR3 sequences, less than 45% being singletons. The authors diagnosed from clinical symptoms, serum thyroxine, TRAb, thyroid ultrasound and orbital computed tomography.

Material for sequencing was peripheral blood or thyroid tissue (not recorded which). The clonotype comes from an adult man with Graves' hyperthyroidism. This sequence joins TRBV7-9 and TRBJ1-1; maybe TRBD1 (6 bases). CDR3 in amino acids: CAAVGQGGRAFF. The CDR3 bases are TGTGCCGCCGTGGGCCAAGGGGGTAGAGCTTTCTTT.